This T cell receptor beta chain was sequenced during a study of response to subunit inactivated influenza vaccine. Study results and limitations: Each seasonal flu vaccination may recruit only limited new T cells, authors suggested.

TCRdb ran MiXCR on the RT-PCR reads and lists one entry per CDR3 protein. This sample has around 850,000 distinct CDR3 sequences, with roughly 20% found just once. On this clonotype: Antigen specificity is unknown.

The sample here was PBMCs from blood, taken more than 4 days after vaccination. This receptor was identified in a man aged 45 to 65 who received an inactivated influenza vaccine.

CDR3 sequence (DNA): TGTGCCAGCAGTTCCTATTTACTAGCGGGGACGGACGGGGAGCAGTACTTC. Translation: CASSSYLLAGTDGEQYF. The chain recombines TRBV6-2 or TRBV6-3 with TRBJ2-7, with TRBD2 matching over 10 bases. V dropped 4 bases and J dropped 7; count of bases not matched to a gene: 16. The CDR3 totals 17 residues. From germline, CDR1 is MNHEY and CDR2 SVGEGT.